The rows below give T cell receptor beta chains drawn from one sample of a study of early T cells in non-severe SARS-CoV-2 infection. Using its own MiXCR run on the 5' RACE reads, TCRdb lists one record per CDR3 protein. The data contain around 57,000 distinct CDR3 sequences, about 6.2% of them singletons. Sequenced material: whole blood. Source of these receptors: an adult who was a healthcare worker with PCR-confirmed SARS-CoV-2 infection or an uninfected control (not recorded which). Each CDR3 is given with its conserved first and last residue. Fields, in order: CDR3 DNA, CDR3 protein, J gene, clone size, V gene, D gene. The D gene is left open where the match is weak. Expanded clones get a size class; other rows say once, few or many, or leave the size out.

TGTGCAAGTCGCTTAGGGGTGGGGCCCGAGGGAACTTCTGGAAACACCATATATTTT	CASRLGVGPEGTSGNTIYF	TRBJ1-3	NA	TRBV12-2	NA
TGTGCCAGCAGTGAGGTCAGGACTAGTAACGGGGAGCTGTTTTTT	CASSEVRTSNGELFF	TRBJ2-2	many	TRBV25-1	TRBD2
TGTGCCAGCAGATCTGGGGTTAACTATGGCTACACCTTC	CASRSGVNYGYTF	TRBJ1-2	many	TRBV5-4	NA
TGTGCCAGCAGTTCTCGCGAGGGTAGCGGGGGTTCGTACGAGCAGTACTTC	CASSSREGSGGSYEQYF	TRBJ2-7	many	TRBV12-3/TRBV12-4	TRBD2
TGTGCCAGCTCCTCCCCACGAGAGCGCCAATCCTACGAGCAGTACTTC	CASSSPRERQSYEQYF	TRBJ2-7	NA	TRBV6-5	NA
TGTGCCAGCAGCTTTATAGGAGATGAGCAGTTCTTC	CASSFIGDEQFF	TRBJ2-1	many	TRBV7-9	NA
TGCAGTGCTAGACGTCAAAGCTATGGCTACACCTTC	CSARRQSYGYTF	TRBJ1-2	NA	TRBV20-1	NA
TGTGCCAGCAGTACGTCACAGAGCTCCTACGAGCAGTACTTC	CASSTSQSSYEQYF	TRBJ2-7	few	TRBV27	NA
TGTGCCAGCAGTTACCCACCGGGACAGGGGGTTTACGAGCAGTACTTC	CASSYPPGQGVYEQYF	TRBJ2-7	many	TRBV6-5	TRBD1
TGTGCCAGCAGCCCGGACGTAGGGTTGTACAATGAGCAGTTCTTC	CASSPDVGLYNEQFF	TRBJ2-1	few	TRBV7-2	NA
TGTGCCAGCAGAAACGGTATGAGACGGGTCTCTGGGGCCAACGTCCTGACTTTC	CASRNGMRRVSGANVLTF	TRBJ2-6	many	TRBV5-5	NA
TGCAGTGCTAGAGGAAGCGGGGGAGGTATTCAGCCCCAGCATTTT	CSARGSGGGIQPQHF	TRBJ1-5	many	TRBV20-1	NA
TGTGCCAGCAGTGAACAGCCGAACACTGAAGCTTTCTTT	CASSEQPNTEAFF	TRBJ1-1	few	TRBV6-4	NA
TGTGCCAGCAGCTTCGGGACTTCATGGAGCGAGCAGTACTTC	CASSFGTSWSEQYF	TRBJ2-7	many	TRBV5-4	NA
TGTGCCAGCAGCTTGGCCGGCAGGGGAAAGAATCAGCCCCAGCATTTT	CASSLAGRGKNQPQHF	TRBJ1-5	few	TRBV5-8	NA
TGTGCCAGCAACTACGGACAGGGTCCAAATCAGCCCCAGCATTTT	CASNYGQGPNQPQHF	TRBJ1-5	many	TRBV28	TRBD1
TGTGCCGGAAGGACCGAGTACAATGAGCAGTTCTTC	CAGRTEYNEQFF	TRBJ2-1	many	TRBV7-9	NA
TGTGCCAGCTCACCACCGGTGATGGAGGGGACCGAGCAGTACTTC	CASSPPVMEGTEQYF	TRBJ2-7	NA	TRBV18	NA
TGCGCCAGCAGCTTGCCTAGCTCCTACAATGAGCAGTTCTTC	CASSLPSSYNEQFF	TRBJ2-1	many	TRBV5-1	NA
TGTGCCAGCAGCCCTAGCGGGGGCTCGGCCCCGAATACGCAGTATTTT	CASSPSGGSAPNTQYF	TRBJ2-3	few	TRBV7-9	TRBD2
TGTGCCAGTACTCCACAGGGTCTTGCTAATGAAAAACTGTTTTTT	CASTPQGLANEKLFF	TRBJ1-4	few	TRBV12-3/TRBV12-4	NA
TGCAGTGCTAGGACACCCTATGGCTACACCTTC	CSARTPYGYTF	TRBJ1-2	many	TRBV20-1	NA
TGTGCCAGCAGCCAAGCGGGGGGAGGCACAGATACGCAGTATTTT	CASSQAGGGTDTQYF	TRBJ2-3	NA	TRBV4-2	TRBD2
TGCGCCAGCAGCCAAGATTCTGACTACCAAGAGACCCAGTACTTC	CASSQDSDYQETQYF	TRBJ2-5	many	TRBV4-3	NA
TGCAGTGCTAGAGTCCCCTTAGCGGGGTCCTCCTACAATGAGCAGTTCTTC	CSARVPLAGSSYNEQFF	TRBJ2-1	many	TRBV20-1	TRBD2
TGTGCCAGCAGCTTAAACGGGGGGGCACCCAGAAGCAATCAGCCCCAGCATTTT	CASSLNGGAPRSNQPQHF	TRBJ1-5	few	TRBV7-8	NA
TGTGCCAGCACTTGGACTAGCGGGAGTACCGGGGAGCTGTTTTTT	CASTWTSGSTGELFF	TRBJ2-2	NA	TRBV6-4	TRBD2
TGCGCCAGCAGCTTGGAGGCCTGGCCCACAGATACGCAGTATTTT	CASSLEAWPTDTQYF	TRBJ2-3	few	TRBV5-1	NA
TGCGCCAGCAGCCGCAACCTACAGAGCTCTGGAAACACCATATATTTT	CASSRNLQSSGNTIYF	TRBJ1-3	NA	TRBV4-3	NA
TGTGCCAGCAGTCCAGGGACTAGCTCCGGGGGTGAGACCCAGTACTTC	CASSPGTSSGGETQYF	TRBJ2-5	few	TRBV6-6	TRBD2
TGTGCCAGCGAGAGTAGGGAGACCCAGTACTTC	CASESRETQYF	TRBJ2-5	many	TRBV12-3/TRBV12-4	NA
TGTGCCAGTAGTACGGGGTCGGGAGGCGAGCAGTACTTC	CASSTGSGGEQYF	TRBJ2-7	NA	TRBV19	TRBD2